This record concerns one T cell receptor beta chain sequence. Profiled with immunoSEQ multiplex PCR; TCRdb holds only in-frame clones, not every one. Of about 150,000 clones listed, about four fifths are singletons. V lost 7 bases and J 5 bases, leaving 16 bases between the germline ends. The CDR3 length is 14 residues. Germline V lookup: CDR1 SGHTA, CDR2 FQGNSA. These data come from a study of blood T cell repertoires in COVID-19. The sequence was obtained from a man between 60 and 75 years old with acute or convalescent COVID-19. The sample comprised peripheral blood. V and J are TRBV7-2 and TRBJ2-3, with D perhaps TRBD1 (5 bases). CDR3 sequence reads: CASTSPGLGDTQYF. CDR3 sequence (DNA): TGTGCCAGCACCTCTCCAGGGTTAGGAGATACGCAGTATTTT.